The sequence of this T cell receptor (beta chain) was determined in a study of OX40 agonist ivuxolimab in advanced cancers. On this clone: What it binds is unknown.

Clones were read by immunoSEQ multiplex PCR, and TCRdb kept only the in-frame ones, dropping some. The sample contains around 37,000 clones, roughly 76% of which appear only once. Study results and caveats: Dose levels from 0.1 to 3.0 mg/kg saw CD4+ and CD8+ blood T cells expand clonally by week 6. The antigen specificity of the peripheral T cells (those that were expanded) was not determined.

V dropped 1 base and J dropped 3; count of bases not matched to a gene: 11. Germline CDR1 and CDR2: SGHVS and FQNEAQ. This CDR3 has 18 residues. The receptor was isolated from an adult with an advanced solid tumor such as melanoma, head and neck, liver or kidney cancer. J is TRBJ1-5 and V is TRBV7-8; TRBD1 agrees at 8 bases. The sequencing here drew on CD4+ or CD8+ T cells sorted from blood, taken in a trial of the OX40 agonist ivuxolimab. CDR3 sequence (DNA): TGTGCCAGCAGCTTAGAGCGTCGGGGACAGGACCTCAATCAGCCCCAGCATTTT. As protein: CASSLERRGQDLNQPQHF.